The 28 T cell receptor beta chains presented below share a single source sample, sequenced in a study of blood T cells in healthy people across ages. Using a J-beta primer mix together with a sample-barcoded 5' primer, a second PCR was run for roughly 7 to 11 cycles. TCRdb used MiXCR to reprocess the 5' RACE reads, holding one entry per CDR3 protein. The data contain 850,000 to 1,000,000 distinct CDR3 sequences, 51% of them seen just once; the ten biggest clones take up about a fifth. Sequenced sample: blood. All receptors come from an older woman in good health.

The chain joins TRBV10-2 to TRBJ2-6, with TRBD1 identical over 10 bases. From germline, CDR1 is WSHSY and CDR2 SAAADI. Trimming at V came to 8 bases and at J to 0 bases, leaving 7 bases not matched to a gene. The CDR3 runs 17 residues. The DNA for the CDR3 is TGCGCCAGCGTCGACAGGGGGCTTTCCTCTGGGGCCAACGTCCTGACTTTC. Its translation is CASVDRGLSSGANVLTF.

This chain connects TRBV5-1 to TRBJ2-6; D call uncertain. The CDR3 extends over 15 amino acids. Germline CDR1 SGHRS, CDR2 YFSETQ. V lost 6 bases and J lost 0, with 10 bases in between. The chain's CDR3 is CASNLQSSGANVLTF. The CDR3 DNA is TGCGCCAGCAATCTACAAAGCTCTGGGGCCAACGTCCTGACTTTC.

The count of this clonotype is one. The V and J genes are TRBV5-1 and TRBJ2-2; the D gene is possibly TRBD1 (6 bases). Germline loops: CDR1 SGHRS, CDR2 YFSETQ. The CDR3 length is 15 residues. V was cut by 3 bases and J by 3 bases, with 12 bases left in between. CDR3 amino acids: CASSYGQWDTGELFF. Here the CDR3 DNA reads TGCGCCAGCAGCTATGGACAGTGGGACACCGGGGAGCTGTTTTTT.

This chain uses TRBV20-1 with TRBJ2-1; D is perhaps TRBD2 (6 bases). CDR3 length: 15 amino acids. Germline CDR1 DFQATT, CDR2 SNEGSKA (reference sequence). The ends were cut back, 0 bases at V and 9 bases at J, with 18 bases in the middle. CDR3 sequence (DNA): TGCAGTGCTAGAGACCCTCGGGGGAGTATCGGTGAGCAGTTCTTC. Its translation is CSARDPRGSIGEQFF.

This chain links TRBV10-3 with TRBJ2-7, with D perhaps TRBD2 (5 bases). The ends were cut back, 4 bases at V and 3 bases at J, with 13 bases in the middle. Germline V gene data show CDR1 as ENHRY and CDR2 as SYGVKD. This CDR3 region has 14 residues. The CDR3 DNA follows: TGTGCCATCAGTGGTATGCGAGGGAGCTACGAGCAGTACTTC. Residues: CAISGMRGSYEQYF.

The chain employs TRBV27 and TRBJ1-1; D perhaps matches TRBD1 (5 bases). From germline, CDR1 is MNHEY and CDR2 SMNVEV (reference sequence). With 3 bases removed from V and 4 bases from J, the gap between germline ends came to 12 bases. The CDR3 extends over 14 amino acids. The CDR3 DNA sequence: TGTGCCAGCAGTTTGGGCAGGGCCGGCACTGAAGCTTTCTTT. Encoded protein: CASSLGRAGTEAFF.

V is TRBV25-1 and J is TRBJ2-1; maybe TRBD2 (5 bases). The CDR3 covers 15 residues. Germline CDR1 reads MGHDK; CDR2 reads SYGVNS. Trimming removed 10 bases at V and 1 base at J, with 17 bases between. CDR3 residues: CATELVGESYNEQFF. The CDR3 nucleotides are TGTGCCACCGAGTTAGTGGGAGAGTCCTACAATGAGCAGTTCTTC.

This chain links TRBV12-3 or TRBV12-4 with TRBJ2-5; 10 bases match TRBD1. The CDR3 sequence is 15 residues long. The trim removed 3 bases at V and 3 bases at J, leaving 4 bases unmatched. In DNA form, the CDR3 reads TGTGCCAGCAGTTTTAGAGGGACAGGGGAAGAGACCCAGTACTTC. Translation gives CASSFRGTGEETQYF.

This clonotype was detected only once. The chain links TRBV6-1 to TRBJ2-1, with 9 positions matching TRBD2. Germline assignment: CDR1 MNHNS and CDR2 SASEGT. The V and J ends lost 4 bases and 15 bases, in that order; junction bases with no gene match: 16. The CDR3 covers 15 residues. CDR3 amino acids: CASSGLYGLAGYLFF. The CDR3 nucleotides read TGTGCCAGCAGTGGTCTGTATGGGCTAGCGGGATACCTGTTCTTC.

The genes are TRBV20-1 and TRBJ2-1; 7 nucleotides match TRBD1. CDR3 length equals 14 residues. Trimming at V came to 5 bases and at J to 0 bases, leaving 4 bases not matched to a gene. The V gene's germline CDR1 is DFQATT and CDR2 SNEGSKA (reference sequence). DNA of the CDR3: TGCAGTGCTCCGCCAGGGGGCTCCTACAATGAGCAGTTCTTC. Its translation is CSAPPGGSYNEQFF.

The CDR3: CASSPAPREFAEQFF. CDR3 DNA sequence: TGTGCCAGCAGCCCCGCGCCGCGGGAGTTCGCTGAGCAGTTCTTC. V and J are TRBV5-5 and TRBJ2-1, with 7 nucleotides matching TRBD2. The germline CDR1 and CDR2 sequences are SGHKS and YYEKEE (reference sequence). The ends lost 4 bases at V and 9 bases at J; junction bases unmatched: 13. The CDR3 totals 15 residues.

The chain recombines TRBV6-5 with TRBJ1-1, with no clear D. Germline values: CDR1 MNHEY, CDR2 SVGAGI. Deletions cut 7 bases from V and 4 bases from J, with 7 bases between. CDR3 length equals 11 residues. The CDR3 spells CASTGFTEAFF. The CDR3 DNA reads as TGTGCCAGCACGGGTTTCACTGAAGCTTTCTTT.

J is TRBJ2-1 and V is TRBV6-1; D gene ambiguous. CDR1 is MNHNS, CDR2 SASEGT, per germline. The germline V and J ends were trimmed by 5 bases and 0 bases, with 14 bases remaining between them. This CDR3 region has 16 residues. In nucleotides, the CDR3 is TGTGCCAGCAGTAACAACCCCCTGAGCTCCTACAATGAGCAGTTCTTC. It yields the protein CASSNNPLSSYNEQFF.

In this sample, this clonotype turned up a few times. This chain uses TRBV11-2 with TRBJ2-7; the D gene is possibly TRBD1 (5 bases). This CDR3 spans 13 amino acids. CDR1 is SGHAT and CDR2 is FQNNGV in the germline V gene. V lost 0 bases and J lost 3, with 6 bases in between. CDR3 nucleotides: TGTGCCAGCAGCTTAGAGACAGTCTACGAGCAGTACTTC. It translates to CASSLETVYEQYF.

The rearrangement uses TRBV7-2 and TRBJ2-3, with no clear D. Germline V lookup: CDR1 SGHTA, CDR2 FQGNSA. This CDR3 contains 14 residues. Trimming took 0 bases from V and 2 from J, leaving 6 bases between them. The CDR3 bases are TGTGCCAGCAGCTTAGCTTTTGCCACAGATACGCAGTATTTT. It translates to CASSLAFATDTQYF.

In nucleotides, the CDR3 is TGTGCCAGCAGTGAAACTTGGGGAGGGTCCTACGAGCAGTACTTC. It translates to CASSETWGGSYEQYF. The V call is TRBV25-1, the J call TRBJ2-7; 7 bases line up with TRBD2. Trimming cost V 2 bases and J 1 base; bases outside gene matches: 5. The CDR3 contains 15 residues. Looked up from germline, CDR1 is MGHDK and CDR2 is SYGVNS.

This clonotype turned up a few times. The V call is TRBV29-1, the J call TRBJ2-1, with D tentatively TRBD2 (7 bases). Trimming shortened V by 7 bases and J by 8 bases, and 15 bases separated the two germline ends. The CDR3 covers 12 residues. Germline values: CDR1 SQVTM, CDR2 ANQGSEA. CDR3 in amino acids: CSGARGAHEQFF. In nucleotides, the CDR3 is TGCAGCGGCGCACGGGGGGCGCATGAGCAGTTCTTC.

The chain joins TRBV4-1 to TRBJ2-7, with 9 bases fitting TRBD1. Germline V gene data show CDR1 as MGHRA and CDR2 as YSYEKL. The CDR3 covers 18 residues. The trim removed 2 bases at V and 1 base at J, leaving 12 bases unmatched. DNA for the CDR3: TGCGCCAGCAGCCAAAACCTCCCGACCGGGACAGGGTCCTACGAGCAGTACTTC. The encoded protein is CASSQNLPTGTGSYEQYF.

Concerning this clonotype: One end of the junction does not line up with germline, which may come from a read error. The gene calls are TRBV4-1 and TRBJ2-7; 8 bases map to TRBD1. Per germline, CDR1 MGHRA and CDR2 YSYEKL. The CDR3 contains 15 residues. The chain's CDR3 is CASSHPNQGAYEQYF. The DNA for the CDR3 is TGCGCCAGCAGCCATCCGAACCAGGGGGCCTATGAGCAGTACTTC.

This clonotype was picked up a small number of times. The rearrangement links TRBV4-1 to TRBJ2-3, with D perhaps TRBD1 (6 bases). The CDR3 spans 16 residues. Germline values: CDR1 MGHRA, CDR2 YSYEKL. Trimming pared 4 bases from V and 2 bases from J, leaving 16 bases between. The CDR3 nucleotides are TGCGCCAGCAGCCGAAAAAGGGGGTTAGACACAGATACGCAGTATTTT. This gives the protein CASSRKRGLDTDTQYF.

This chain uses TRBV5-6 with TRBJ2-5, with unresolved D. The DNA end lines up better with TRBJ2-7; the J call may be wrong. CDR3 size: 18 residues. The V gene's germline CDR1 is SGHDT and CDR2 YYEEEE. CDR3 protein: CASSLYKWFQASVYEQYF. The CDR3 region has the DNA TGTGCCAGCAGCTTATATAAATGGTTCCAGGCCAGCGTCTACGAGCAGTACTTC.

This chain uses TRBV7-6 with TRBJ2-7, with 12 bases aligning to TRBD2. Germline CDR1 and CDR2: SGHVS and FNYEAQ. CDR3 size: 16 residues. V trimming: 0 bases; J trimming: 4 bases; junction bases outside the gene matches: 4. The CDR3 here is CASSLALTSGRYEQYF. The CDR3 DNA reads TGTGCCAGCAGCTTAGCGCTGACTAGCGGGAGATACGAGCAGTACTTC.

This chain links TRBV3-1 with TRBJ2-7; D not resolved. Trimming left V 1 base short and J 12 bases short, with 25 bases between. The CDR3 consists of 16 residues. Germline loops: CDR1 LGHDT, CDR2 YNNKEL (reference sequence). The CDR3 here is CASSQVQFVPGPSMYF. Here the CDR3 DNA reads TGTGCCAGCAGCCAAGTGCAGTTCGTTCCGGGCCCCAGCATGTACTTC.

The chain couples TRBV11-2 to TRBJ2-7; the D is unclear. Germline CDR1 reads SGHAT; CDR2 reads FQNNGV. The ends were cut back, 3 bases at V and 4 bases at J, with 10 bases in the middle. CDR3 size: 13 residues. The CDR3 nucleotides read TGTGCCAGCAGCTTTAACTCGCAGTACGAGCAGTACTTC. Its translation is CASSFNSQYEQYF.

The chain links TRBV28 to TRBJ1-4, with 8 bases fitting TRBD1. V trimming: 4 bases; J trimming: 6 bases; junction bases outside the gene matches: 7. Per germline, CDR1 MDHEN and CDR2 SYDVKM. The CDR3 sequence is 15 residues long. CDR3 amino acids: CASSSPGTGDEKLFF. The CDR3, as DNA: TGTGCCAGCAGTTCCCCCGGGACAGGAGATGAAAAACTGTTTTTT.

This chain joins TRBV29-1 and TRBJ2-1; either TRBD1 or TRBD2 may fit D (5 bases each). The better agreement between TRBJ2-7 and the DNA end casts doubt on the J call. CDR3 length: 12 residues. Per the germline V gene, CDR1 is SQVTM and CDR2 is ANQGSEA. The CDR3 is CSERGRYNEQYF. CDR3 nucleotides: TGCAGCGAACGGGGCAGGTACAATGAGCAGTACTTC.

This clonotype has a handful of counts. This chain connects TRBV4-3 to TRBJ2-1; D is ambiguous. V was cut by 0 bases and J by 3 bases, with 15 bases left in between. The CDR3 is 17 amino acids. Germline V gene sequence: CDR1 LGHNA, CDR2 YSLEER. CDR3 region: CASSQEQLGSFYNEQFF. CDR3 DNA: TGCGCCAGCAGCCAAGAGCAATTAGGGTCGTTCTACAATGAGCAGTTCTTC.

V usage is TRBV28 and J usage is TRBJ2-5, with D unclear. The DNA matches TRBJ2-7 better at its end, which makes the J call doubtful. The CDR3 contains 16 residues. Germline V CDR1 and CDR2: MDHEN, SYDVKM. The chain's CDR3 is CASSISRASSKYEQYF. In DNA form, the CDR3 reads TGTGCCAGCAGCATATCCCGGGCTAGTAGTAAGTACGAGCAGTACTTC.